This TCR beta chain was sequenced in a study of blood T cell repertoires in COVID-19 (dated by TCRdb to 2018 to 2021). Background for the entire study: Collaborator samples came from the United States, Italy and Spain and covered acute and convalescent phases of COVID-19. Where HLA class I and class II types were available, the types were taken from metadata supplied by the sample provider, not from assay-based typing. Subjects who had been exposed to COVID-19, were actively infected with it, or had recovered from it provided the deeply sampled blood TCRbeta repertoires that made up the dataset. A freely available public database, intended as a resource for researchers studying the immune response to SARS-CoV-2, is where the repertoires were released. The samples were drawn from the first 160 participants of the ongoing ImmuneRACE study and from more than 1,000 subjects provided by 6 global collaborators. The sample metadata nearly always contained a de-identified subject ID, COVID-19 status, age in years and sex. The prospective study material was composed of cDNA or gDNA derived from T cells, B-cell-depleted T cells, or PBMCs. Paper-wide results and their limitations: The amount of clinical and demographic metadata varied by source and participant and was provided uncurated.

Whole blood was collected in K2EDTA tubes by collaborating institutions according to the institutions' own protocols. For TCRbeta analysis, collaborators shipped samples as frozen whole blood, isolated PBMCs, or DNA extracted from either of those sample types. Including the terminal cysteine and phenylalanine, the CDR3 comprises 12 residues. Of the read, only the CDR3 DNA is kept; its 36 bases are in frame from base 1. V sheds 10 bases and J sheds 7 bases, leaving 13 bases between their ends. CDR1 and CDR2, looked up from the germline V gene, are MDHEN and SYDVKM. With regard to this clone: Its antigen remains undetermined. Within one base of it there is no much larger clone, and no base qualities were kept.

The immunoSEQ Assay, a bias-controlled multiplex PCR, was used to amplify TCRbeta CDR3 regions from genomic DNA. Per the authors' processing: Nucleated cell counts per sample were estimated from amplification of reference gene primers within the assay. To quantify the absolute abundance of each unique TCRbeta CDR3 rearrangement, sequence reads were collapsed and filtered. For each sample, productive Simpson clonality was calculated as the square root of Simpson's diversity index over productive rearrangements. As stored in TCRdb, this immuneACCESS dataset retains in-frame rearrangements with V and J assigned. A fraction of the clones does not appear; measured against another copy, unresolved V genes explain less than half of the discrepancy, and the remainder lacks a known reason. V and J calls and clone size come straight from that table; D and trimming were deduced from the DNA. The sample has approximately 76,000 clones on record, about 90% of them singletons. The top ten clones comprise more than 7% of the sample.

The sequencing sample was made of peripheral blood. Recombination connected TRBV28 to TRBJ1-4; the D gene is perhaps TRBD1, on 5 matching bases. The receptor was isolated from a human donor in a cohort sampled during active COVID-19. The nucleotide sequence is given as TGTGCCACCGTGGGCGGGGGTGAAAAACTGTTTTTT. Its coded protein is CATVGGGEKLFF.